The 7 T cell receptor beta chains presented below share a single source sample, sequenced in a study of T-cell reconstitution after alpha-beta-depleted transplantation in children. Preparation of the TCRbeta library was carried out with unique molecular identifiers. A single record per CDR3 protein comes from TCRdb applying MiXCR to the PCR reads. The profile shows hundreds of thousands of distinct CDR3 sequences, around 12% of them singletons. Sequenced material: PBMCs from the stem cell graft donor, taken from the stem cell graft. All receptors come from a human donor who donated a stem cell graft to a child with combined immunodeficiency.

This clonotype has a handful of counts. The J gene is TRBJ2-2, the V gene TRBV4-2, with 8 nucleotides matching TRBD1. CDR1 is LGHNA and CDR2 is YNFKEQ in the germline V gene. V lost 0 bases to trimming and J lost 2 bases; unmatched junction nucleotides: 2. This CDR3 spans 16 amino acids. CDR3 region: CASSQDTGGNTGELFF. The CDR3 DNA reads as TGTGCCAGCAGCCAAGACACAGGGGGAAACACCGGGGAGCTGTTTTTT.

This clonotype showed up just a few times. V is TRBV5-1 and J is TRBJ2-2; possibly TRBD1 or TRBD2 for D (5 bases each). This CDR3 spans 15 amino acids. Between the trimmed V and J ends, which lost 4 bases and 1 base, there was a span of 11 bases. Germline CDR1 SGHRS, CDR2 YFSETQ. CDR3 sequence reads: CASSGGLMNTGELFF. The CDR3 nucleotides are TGCGCCAGCAGCGGGGGATTAATGAACACCGGGGAGCTGTTTTTT. The full variable domain, rest sourced from reference TRBV5-1 and TRBJ2-2, is KAGVTQTPRYLIKTRGQQVTLSCSPISGHRSVSWYQQTPGQGLQFLFEYFSETQRNKGNFPGRFSGRQFSNSRSEMNVSTLELGDSALYLCASSGGLMNTGELFFGEGSRLTVL.

The chain couples TRBV29-1 to TRBJ2-5, with a tentative D call TRBD1 (6 bases). Trimming removed 6 bases at V and 0 bases at J, with 14 bases between. Germline values: CDR1 SQVTM, CDR2 ANQGSEA. This CDR3 contains 14 residues. This CDR3 is CSVGQRLYQETQYF. The CDR3 DNA follows: TGCAGCGTAGGACAGCGCTTGTACCAAGAGACCCAGTACTTC.

This clonotype appeared a few times. The V and J genes are TRBV5-1 and TRBJ2-4, with 8 bases matching TRBD2. CDR1 is SGHRS, CDR2 YFSETQ, per germline. The trim removed 7 bases at V and 0 bases at J, leaving 9 bases unmatched. This CDR3 contains 16 residues. The CDR3 sequence is CASRVALAVAKNIQYF. The CDR3 region has the DNA TGCGCCAGCCGAGTGGCACTAGCGGTAGCCAAAAACATTCAGTACTTC.

V and J are TRBV5-6 and TRBJ1-1; 8 bases line up with TRBD1. The CDR3 length is 15 residues. CDR1 SGHDT and CDR2 YYEEEE come from the germline V gene. V was pared by 4 bases and J by 2 bases, with 7 bases of the junction left unmatched. CDR3 nucleotides: TGTGCCAGCAGCAATCCTGACAGGGGAAACACTGAAGCTTTCTTT. Translating gives CASSNPDRGNTEAFF.

There are a few counts of this clonotype. The gene calls are TRBV11-3 and TRBJ2-7, with 9 bases lining up with TRBD1. Germline values: CDR1 SGHNT, CDR2 YENEEA. V was clipped by 2 bases and J by 2 bases; unmatched bases: 10. The CDR3 has 17 residues. This CDR3 reads CASSLQYPGTGPYEQYF. The DNA of the CDR3 is TGTGCCAGCAGCTTACAGTACCCAGGGACAGGGCCCTACGAGCAGTACTTC.

This clonotype was observed a handful of times. The gene calls are TRBV20-1 and TRBJ2-5, with 8 bases lining up with TRBD2. The V segment lost 1 base and the J segment 7 bases; nucleotides outside the gene matches: 11. CDR3 size: 15 residues. The germline CDR1 and CDR2 sequences are DFQATT and SNEGSKA (reference sequence). This CDR3 reads CSARADDGGVGTQYF. In DNA form, the CDR3 reads TGCAGTGCTAGAGCGGATGACGGGGGGGTTGGGACCCAGTACTTC.